Listed below are T cell receptor beta chains from one sample, sequenced in a study of T-cell memory formation after mild COVID-19. Each CDR3 protein is one row after TCRdb ran MiXCR on the 5' RACE reads. Among more than 250,000 distinct CDR3 sequences listed, roughly 18% were seen once. The sample taken for sequencing was PBMCs or a T cell subset sorted from them (not recorded which). These receptors were obtained from a young man who had mild COVID-19 (a few samples of this study predate the infection). Cell type and time point are not known. Each CDR3 is given with its conserved first and last residue. A D gene is named only where the DNA matches it firmly. Some rows have no size entry. The others give once, few or many, or a class for an expanded clone.

size: NA; length: 15; J: TRBJ2-7; V: TRBV2; D: NA; CDR3: CASRLGGLASYEQYF; DNA: TGTGCCAGCAGACTTGGGGGCCTAGCGAGCTACGAGCAGTACTTC
size: NA; length: 16; J: TRBJ2-1; V: TRBV19; D: TRBD2; CDR3: CASSIVRTSGGNEQFF; DNA: TGTGCCAGTAGTATAGTCCGGACTAGCGGGGGGAATGAGCAGTTCTTC
size: few; length: 16; J: TRBJ2-1; V: TRBV9; D: NA; CDR3: CASSPPWGTERNEQFF; DNA: TGTGCCAGCAGCCCCCCGTGGGGCACCGAGCGCAATGAGCAGTTCTTC
size: few; length: 15; J: TRBJ2-5; V: TRBV4-3; D: TRBD1; CDR3: CASSRRGTGQETQYF; DNA: TGCGCCAGCAGCCGGAGAGGGACAGGCCAAGAGACCCAGTACTTC
size: many; length: 16; J: TRBJ1-2; V: TRBV4-1; D: TRBD1; CDR3: CASSQESYGTGGGYTF; DNA: TGCGCCAGCAGCCAAGAATCGTACGGGACAGGCGGTGGCTACACCTTC
size: few; length: 16; J: TRBJ2-6; V: TRBV7-2; D: NA; CDR3: CASSDGTNSGANVLTF; DNA: TGTGCCAGCAGCGACGGGACAAACTCTGGGGCCAACGTCCTGACTTTC
size: few; length: 13; J: TRBJ2-7; V: TRBV15; D: TRBD1; CDR3: CATGTVVSYEQYF; DNA: TGTGCCACGGGGACAGTAGTCTCCTACGAGCAGTACTTC
size: few; length: 15; J: TRBJ2-5; V: TRBV20-1; D: TRBD1; CDR3: CSAVTGGPPEWTQYF; DNA: TGCAGTGCTGTGACAGGGGGGCCCCCGGAATGGACCCAGTACTTC
size: NA; length: 17; J: TRBJ2-1; V: TRBV6-2/TRBV6-3; D: NA; CDR3: CASSLWRDPNPYNEQFF; DNA: TGTGCCAGCAGTTTATGGCGGGACCCCAATCCCTACAATGAGCAGTTCTTC
size: few; length: 12; J: TRBJ2-1; V: TRBV7-2; D: NA; CDR3: CASSLWRGQQFF; DNA: TGTGCCAGCAGCTTATGGCGGGGCCAGCAGTTCTTC
size: few; length: 17; J: TRBJ1-3; V: TRBV6-2/TRBV6-3; D: NA; CDR3: CASSYLQDSSSGNTIYF; DNA: TGTGCCAGCAGTTACCTGCAAGACAGTTCCTCTGGAAACACCATATATTTT
size: few; length: 15; J: TRBJ2-7; V: TRBV5-1; D: NA; CDR3: CASSSQLPAAYEQYF; DNA: TGCGCCAGCAGCTCACAGCTCCCGGCGGCCTACGAGCAGTACTTC
size: NA; length: 13; J: TRBJ1-5; V: TRBV10-3; D: NA; CDR3: CAISEASNQPQHF; DNA: TGTGCCATCAGTGAGGCTAGCAATCAGCCCCAGCATTTT
size: NA; length: 15; J: TRBJ1-5; V: TRBV4-2; D: NA; CDR3: CASSQEGMGNQPQHF; DNA: TGTGCCAGCAGCCAGGAGGGGATGGGCAATCAGCCCCAGCATTTT
size: few; length: 15; J: TRBJ2-5; V: TRBV12-3/TRBV12-4; D: TRBD2; CDR3: CASSLAAGLQETQYF; DNA: TGTGCCAGCAGTTTAGCAGCGGGGTTACAAGAGACCCAGTACTTC
size: NA; length: 17; J: TRBJ2-3; V: TRBV7-8; D: TRBD2; CDR3: CASSLLAGGPGTDTQYF; DNA: TGTGCCAGCAGCTTGCTAGCGGGGGGCCCCGGGACAGATACGCAGTATTTT
size: few; length: 14; J: TRBJ2-1; V: TRBV11-3; D: TRBD2; CDR3: CASSIAGAYNEQFF; DNA: TGTGCCAGCAGTATAGCGGGGGCCTACAATGAGCAGTTCTTC
size: few; length: 18; J: TRBJ2-3; V: TRBV28; D: NA; CDR3: CASSSVFEAPASTDTQYF; DNA: TGTGCCAGCAGTTCCGTTTTTGAGGCACCCGCTAGCACAGATACGCAGTATTTT
size: NA; length: 13; J: TRBJ1-2; V: TRBV4-1; D: NA; CDR3: CASSRRQVDGYTF; DNA: TGCGCCAGCAGCCGCCGACAGGTAGATGGCTACACCTTC
size: NA; length: 16; J: TRBJ2-2; V: TRBV28; D: NA; CDR3: CASSTRQGLNTGELFF; DNA: TGTGCCAGCAGTACCCGACAGGGACTGAACACCGGGGAGCTGTTTTTT
size: few; length: 17; J: TRBJ1-2; V: TRBV19; D: NA; CDR3: CASSISPAGVRNYGYTF; DNA: TGTGCCAGTTCAATTTCGCCGGCGGGCGTTCGGAACTATGGCTACACCTTC
size: NA; length: 12; J: TRBJ2-1; V: TRBV19; D: NA; CDR3: CASSRLLGEQFF; DNA: TGTGCCAGTAGCCGTCTCCTCGGTGAGCAGTTCTTC
size: few; length: 12; J: TRBJ2-5; V: TRBV9; D: NA; CDR3: CASSVGKGTQYF; DNA: TGTGCCAGCAGCGTAGGGAAGGGGACCCAGTACTTC
size: NA; length: 15; J: TRBJ1-1; V: TRBV6-2/TRBV6-3; D: NA; CDR3: CASNPGGSMNTEAFF; DNA: TGTGCCAGCAATCCCGGAGGGTCTATGAACACTGAAGCTTTCTTT
size: few; length: 14; J: TRBJ1-1; V: TRBV7-3; D: NA; CDR3: CASSNDQGSTEAFF; DNA: TGTGCCAGCAGCAACGATCAGGGGTCCACTGAAGCTTTCTTT
size: few; length: 13; J: TRBJ2-4; V: TRBV27; D: NA; CDR3: CASSLSALGSTYF; DNA: TGTGCCAGCAGTTTATCGGCGTTAGGGAGCACGTACTTC
size: few; length: 14; J: TRBJ1-1; V: TRBV11-2; D: NA; CDR3: CASSLEAWSGLAFF; DNA: TGTGCCAGCAGCTTAGAGGCATGGTCGGGGTTGGCTTTCTTT
size: NA; length: 15; J: TRBJ1-1; V: TRBV20-1; D: TRBD1; CDR3: CSARNEDRERTEAFF; DNA: TGCAGTGCTAGAAACGAGGACAGGGAGCGCACTGAAGCTTTCTTT
size: NA; length: 20; J: TRBJ1-1; V: TRBV12-3/TRBV12-4; D: TRBD1; CDR3: CASSFRTVLTGTLKNTEAFF; DNA: TGTGCCAGCAGTTTTCGGACGGTCCTGACAGGGACCTTGAAGAACACTGAAGCTTTCTTT
size: few; length: 12; J: TRBJ2-7; V: TRBV29-1; D: TRBD1; CDR3: CSGGQGNYEQYF; DNA: TGCAGCGGGGGACAGGGAAATTACGAGCAGTACTTC
size: many; length: 15; J: TRBJ1-1; V: TRBV6-5; D: NA; CDR3: CASSYRGTAGSEAFF; DNA: TGTGCCAGCAGTTACCGCGGGACCGCGGGCTCTGAAGCTTTCTTT
size: few; length: 14; J: TRBJ2-1; V: TRBV5-1; D: NA; CDR3: CASSLSGGSNEQFF; DNA: TGCGCCAGCAGCTTGTCCGGGGGCTCGAATGAGCAGTTCTTC
size: many; length: 13; J: TRBJ1-1; V: TRBV12-3/TRBV12-4; D: NA; CDR3: CASSPNRHTEAFF; DNA: TGTGCCAGCAGTCCCAATCGGCATACTGAAGCTTTCTTT
size: few; length: 12; J: TRBJ2-1; V: TRBV19; D: TRBD2; CDR3: CASSTSGGQQFF; DNA: TGTGCCAGTAGTACATCGGGGGGGCAACAGTTCTTC
size: NA; length: 14; J: TRBJ2-2; V: TRBV7-2; D: NA; CDR3: CASSPGTFTGELFF; DNA: TGTGCCAGCAGCCCCGGGACATTCACCGGGGAGCTGTTTTTT
size: few; length: 15; J: TRBJ1-1; V: TRBV5-1; D: NA; CDR3: CASSEDINRATEAFF; DNA: TGCGCCAGCAGCGAGGACATTAACAGAGCCACTGAAGCTTTCTTT
size: few; length: 14; J: TRBJ2-1; V: TRBV7-9; D: NA; CDR3: CASSSGQFYNEQFF; DNA: TGTGCCAGCAGCTCGGGACAATTCTACAATGAGCAGTTCTTC
size: NA; length: 13; J: TRBJ2-5; V: TRBV6-2/TRBV6-3; D: NA; CDR3: CASLDWNQETQYF; DNA: TGTGCCAGTCTGGACTGGAACCAAGAGACCCAGTACTTC
size: many; length: 17; J: TRBJ2-3; V: TRBV6-5; D: TRBD2; CDR3: CASSGPGTKSGTDTQYF; DNA: TGTGCCAGCAGTGGACCCGGGACTAAGTCGGGCACAGATACGCAGTATTTT
size: many; length: 14; J: TRBJ2-3; V: TRBV20-1; D: TRBD2; CDR3: CSARDLVGGDTQYF; DNA: TGCAGTGCTAGAGATCTGGTCGGGGGGGATACGCAGTATTTT
size: few; length: 17; J: TRBJ2-3; V: TRBV28; D: TRBD1; CDR3: CASSLNLGTGITDTQYF; DNA: TGTGCCAGCAGTTTAAATCTCGGGACAGGCATCACAGATACGCAGTATTTT
size: many; length: 12; J: TRBJ1-2; V: TRBV7-2; D: NA; CDR3: CASSSQSYGYTF; DNA: TGTGCCAGCAGCTCACAGTCCTATGGCTACACCTTC
size: many; length: 16; J: TRBJ2-2; V: TRBV9; D: TRBD1; CDR3: CASSDNAMRGQGELFF; DNA: TGTGCCAGCAGCGACAACGCGATGAGGGGGCAGGGGGAGCTGTTTTTT
size: NA; length: 14; J: TRBJ1-2; V: TRBV7-2; D: NA; CDR3: CASSLVSRGNGYTF; DNA: TGTGCCAGCAGCTTAGTTTCCAGGGGCAATGGCTACACCTTC